The sequence of this T cell receptor beta chain was determined in a study of T cells in localized non-small cell lung cancer. Whole-study findings and limits: A median of around 60 clones ranked among the top 100 in tumor appeared in adjacent lung. Exceeding tumor, uninvolved adjacent lung had the highest T cell clonality. Longer overall survival was linked to higher blood T cell density.

TCRdb's table, derived via immunoSEQ multiplex PCR, lists solely in-frame clones and lacks some. Among around 30,000 clones listed, around 93% were seen once. The CDR3 runs 13 residues. V lost 4 bases and J lost 0, with 7 bases in between. The germline CDR1 and CDR2 sequences are SGHDT and YYEEEE. In this sample, this clone turned up a few times. What it recognizes is unknown. The sample in question was PBMCs, obtained before any cancer treatment. The TCR sequence derives from a man between 35 and 75 years old with stage II lung adenocarcinoma. This chain links TRBV5-6 with TRBJ1-1; D call uncertain. Written as DNA, the CDR3 is TGTGCCAGCAGCCCAGGACTGAACACTGAAGCTTTCTTT. This gives the protein CASSPGLNTEAFF.